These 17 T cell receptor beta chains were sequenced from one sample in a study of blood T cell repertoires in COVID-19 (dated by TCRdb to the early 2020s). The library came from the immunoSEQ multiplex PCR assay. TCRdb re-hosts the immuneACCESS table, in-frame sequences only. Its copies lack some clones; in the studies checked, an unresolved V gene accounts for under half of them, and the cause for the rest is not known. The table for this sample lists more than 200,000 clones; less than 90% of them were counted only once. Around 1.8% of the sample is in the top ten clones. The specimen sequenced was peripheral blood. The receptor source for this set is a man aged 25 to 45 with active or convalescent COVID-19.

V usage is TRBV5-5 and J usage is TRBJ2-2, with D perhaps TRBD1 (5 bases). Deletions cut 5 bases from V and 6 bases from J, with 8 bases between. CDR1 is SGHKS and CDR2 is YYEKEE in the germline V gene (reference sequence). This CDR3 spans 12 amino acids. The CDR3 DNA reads TGTGCCAGCAGAAGGGGTGCCGGGGAGCTGTTTTTT. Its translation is CASRRGAGELFF.

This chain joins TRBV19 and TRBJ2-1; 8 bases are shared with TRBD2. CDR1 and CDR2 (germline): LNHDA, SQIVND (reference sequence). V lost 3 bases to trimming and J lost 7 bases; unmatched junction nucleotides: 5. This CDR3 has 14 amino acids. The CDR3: CASSMPGGRNEQFF. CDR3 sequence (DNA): TGTGCCAGTAGTATGCCGGGGGGGCGTAATGAGCAGTTCTTC.

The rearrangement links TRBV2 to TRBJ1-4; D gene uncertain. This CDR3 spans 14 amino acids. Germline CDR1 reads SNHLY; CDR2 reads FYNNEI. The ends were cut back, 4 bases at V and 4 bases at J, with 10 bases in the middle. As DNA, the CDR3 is TGTGCCAGCAGTGTCAGGCAGAATAATGAAAAACTGTTTTTT. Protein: CASSVRQNNEKLFF.

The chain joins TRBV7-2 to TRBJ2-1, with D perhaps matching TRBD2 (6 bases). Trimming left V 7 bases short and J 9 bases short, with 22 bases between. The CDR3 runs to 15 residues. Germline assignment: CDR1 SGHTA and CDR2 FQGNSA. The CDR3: CASTIPGGANSEQFF. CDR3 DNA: TGTGCCAGCACCATTCCTGGCGGGGCAAACAGTGAGCAGTTCTTC.

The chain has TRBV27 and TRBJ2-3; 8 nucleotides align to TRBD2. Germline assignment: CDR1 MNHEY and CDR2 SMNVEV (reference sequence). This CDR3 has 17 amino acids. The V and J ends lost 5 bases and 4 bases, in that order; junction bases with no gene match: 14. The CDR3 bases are TGTGCCAGCAGTCCTTTAAGACTAGCGCGATCCCCAGATACGCAGTATTTT. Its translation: CASSPLRLARSPDTQYF.

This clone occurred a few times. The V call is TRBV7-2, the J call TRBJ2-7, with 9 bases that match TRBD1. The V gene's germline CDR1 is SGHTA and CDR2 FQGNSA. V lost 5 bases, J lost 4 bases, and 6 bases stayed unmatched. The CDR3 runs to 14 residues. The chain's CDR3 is CASSLQGARYEQYF. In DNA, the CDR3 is TGTGCCAGCAGCCTACAGGGGGCGCGGTACGAGCAGTACTTC. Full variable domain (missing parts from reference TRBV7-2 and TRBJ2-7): GAGVSQSPSNKVTEKGKDVELRCDPISGHTALYWYRQSLGQGLEFLIYFQGNSAPDKSGLPSDRFSAERTGGSVSTLTIQRTQQEDSAVYLCASSLQGARYEQYFGPGTRLTVT.

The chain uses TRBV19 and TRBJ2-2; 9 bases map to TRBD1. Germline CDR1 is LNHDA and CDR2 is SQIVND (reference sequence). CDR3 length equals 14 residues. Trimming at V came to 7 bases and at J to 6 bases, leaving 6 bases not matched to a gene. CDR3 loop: CASKQGAGSGELFF. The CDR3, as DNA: TGTGCCAGTAAACAGGGGGCCGGTTCCGGGGAGCTGTTTTTT. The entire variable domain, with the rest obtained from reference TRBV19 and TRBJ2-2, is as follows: DGGITQSPKYLFRKEGQNVTLSCEQNLNHDAMYWYRQDPGQGLRLIYYSQIVNDFQKGDIAEGYSVSREKKESFPLTVTSAQKNPTAFYLCASKQGAGSGELFFGEGSRLTVL.

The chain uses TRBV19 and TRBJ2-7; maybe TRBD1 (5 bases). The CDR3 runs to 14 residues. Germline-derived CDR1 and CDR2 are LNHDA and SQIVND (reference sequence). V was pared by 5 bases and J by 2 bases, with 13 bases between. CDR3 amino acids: CASSVDREAYEQYF. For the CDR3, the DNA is TGTGCCAGTAGTGTTGACAGAGAAGCCTACGAGCAGTACTTC.

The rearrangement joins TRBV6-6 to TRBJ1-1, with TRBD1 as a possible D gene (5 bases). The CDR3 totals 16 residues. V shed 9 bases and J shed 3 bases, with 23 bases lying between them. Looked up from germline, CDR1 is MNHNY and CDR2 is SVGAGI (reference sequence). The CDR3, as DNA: TGTGCCAGTCAGCAGGGTGGGTCTAATCAGGACACTGAAGCTTTCTTT. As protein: CASQQGGSNQDTEAFF.

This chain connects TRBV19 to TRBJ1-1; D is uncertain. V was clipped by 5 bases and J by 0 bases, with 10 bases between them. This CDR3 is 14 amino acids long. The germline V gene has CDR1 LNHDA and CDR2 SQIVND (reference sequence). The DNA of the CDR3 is TGTGCCAGTAGTCCGTCGGGGATGAACACTGAAGCTTTCTTT. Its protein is CASSPSGMNTEAFF.

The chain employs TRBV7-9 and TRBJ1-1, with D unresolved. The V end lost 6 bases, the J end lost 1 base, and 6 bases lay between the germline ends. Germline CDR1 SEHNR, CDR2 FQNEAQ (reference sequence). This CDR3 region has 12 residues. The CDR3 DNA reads TGTGCCAGCAGGGCAGAGAACACTGAAGCTTTCTTT. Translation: CASRAENTEAFF.

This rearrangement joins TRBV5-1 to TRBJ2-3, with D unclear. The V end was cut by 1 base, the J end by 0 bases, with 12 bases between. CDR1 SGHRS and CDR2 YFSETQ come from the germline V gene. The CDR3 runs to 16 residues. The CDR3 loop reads CASSLFGFGSTDTQYF. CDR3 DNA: TGCGCCAGCAGCTTGTTTGGTTTCGGTAGCACAGATACGCAGTATTTT.

In DNA, the CDR3 is TGTGCCAGCAGCTTAGCGACTGGTCTGAGCTCTGGAAACACCATATATTTT. Amino acid sequence: CASSLATGLSSGNTIYF. The rearrangement uses TRBV7-2 and TRBJ1-3, with D hard to call. V lost 0 bases and J 0 bases, leaving 12 bases between the germline ends. CDR1 and CDR2 (germline): SGHTA, FQGNSA. The CDR3 consists of 17 residues.

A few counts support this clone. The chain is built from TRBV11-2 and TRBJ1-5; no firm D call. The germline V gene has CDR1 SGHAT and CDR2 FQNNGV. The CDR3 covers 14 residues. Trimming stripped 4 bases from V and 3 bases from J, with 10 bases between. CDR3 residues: CASSSGGYNQPQHF. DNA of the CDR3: TGTGCCAGCAGCTCAGGAGGGTACAATCAGCCCCAGCATTTT.

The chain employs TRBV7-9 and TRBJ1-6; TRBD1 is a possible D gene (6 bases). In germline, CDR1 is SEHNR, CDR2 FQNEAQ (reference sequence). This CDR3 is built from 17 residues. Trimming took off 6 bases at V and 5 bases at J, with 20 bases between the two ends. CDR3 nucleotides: TGTGCCAGCAGTCGACGGGGGGGCGCATGGAATAATTCACCCCTCCACTTT. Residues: CASSRRGGAWNNSPLHF.

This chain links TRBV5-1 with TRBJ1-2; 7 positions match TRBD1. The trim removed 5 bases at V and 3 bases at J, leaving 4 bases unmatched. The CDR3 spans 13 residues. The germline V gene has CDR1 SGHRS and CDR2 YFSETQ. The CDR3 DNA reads TGCGCCAGCAGTCGGGACAGCTACTATGGCTACACCTTC. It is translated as CASSRDSYYGYTF.

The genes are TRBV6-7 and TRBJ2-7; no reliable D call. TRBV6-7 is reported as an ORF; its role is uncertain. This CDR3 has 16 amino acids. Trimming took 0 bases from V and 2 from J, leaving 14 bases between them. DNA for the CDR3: TGTGCCAGCAGTTACTCGTTGCCAGGTGCAACCTACGAGCAGTACTTC. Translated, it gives CASSYSLPGATYEQYF.